This T cell receptor (beta chain) emerged from a study of radiation and T cells in renal cell carcinoma. Looking at the study overall: Nephrectomy followed 15 Gy stereotactic body radiation by 4 weeks. Whole-study findings and limits: No pretreatment tumor biopsies were available for baseline clonotypes.

Only in-frame clones appear in the TCRdb table, and some are missing; sequencing was by immunoSEQ multiplex PCR. The data contain about 61,000 clones, approximately 80% of them singletons. Germline lookup yields CDR1 KGHSH and CDR2 LQKENI. V lost 1 base to trimming and J lost 2 bases; unmatched junction nucleotides: 6. This CDR3 contains 17 residues. As for this clone: As yet, its antigen is unknown.

Noted time point: baseline pretreatment blood. Treatment noted: 15 Gy SBRT to primary tumor, nephrectomy 4 weeks later. After SBRT, blood was collected at 2 and 4 weeks, plus baseline. This renal cell carcinoma was of the clear cell type. The sequences come from blood, collected from a patient whose treatment included radiotherapy and nephrectomy. This receptor was identified in a man aged 55 to 70 with renal cell carcinoma. This chain links TRBV18 with TRBJ2-1; 9 bases align to TRBD2. The CDR3, as DNA: TGTGCCAGCTCACCACGGCCTAGCGGGGATACCTACAATGAGCAGTTCTTC. Translated: CASSPRPSGDTYNEQFF.